Presented here are 32 T cell receptor beta chains from one specimen sequenced in a study of T cells in Graves' hyperthyroidism and ophthalmopathy. It was RNA transcripts that yielded the amplified TCR beta CDR3 regions. Initially, a first-round RT-PCR of the TCR CDR3 employed the HTBI primer set. MiXCR was run by TCRdb on the multiplex PCR reads, yielding one entry per CDR3 protein. In the table there are under 800,000 distinct CDR3 sequences, 12% to 15% of which are singletons. Input material: blood. All receptors derive from a woman aged 18-29 years with Graves' hyperthyroidism.

This clonotype showed up many times. The rearrangement joins TRBV7-7 to TRBJ2-3; D is uncertain. The V end lost 2 bases, the J end lost 4 bases, and 13 bases lay between the germline ends. CDR1 and CDR2 (germline): SSHAT, FNYEAQ (reference sequence). CDR3 length equals 15 residues. The DNA of the CDR3 is TGTGCCAGCAGCTTAACGATGGGTCAGGCAGATACGCAGTATTTT. Protein: CASSLTMGQADTQYF.

This chain connects TRBV2 to TRBJ2-7, with D possibly TRBD1 on 5 matching bases. V was pared by 3 bases and J by 2 bases, with 11 bases between. The CDR3 is made up of 14 amino acids. CDR1 and CDR2 (germline): SNHLY, FYNNEI. The CDR3 spells CASSDHRLPYEQYF. The CDR3 bases are TGTGCCAGCAGTGATCACAGGTTGCCCTACGAGCAGTACTTC.

The chain has TRBV11-3 and TRBJ1-2, with D possibly matching TRBD1 (5 bases). The CDR3 covers 14 residues. CDR1 is SGHNT and CDR2 is YENEEA in the germline V gene. Trimming took 6 bases from V and 7 from J, leaving 18 bases between them. The chain's CDR3 is CASRRTGVYGGYTF. CDR3 nucleotides: TGTGCCAGCAGGAGGACGGGGGTATACGGTGGCTACACCTTC.

This clonotype was picked up many times. The rearrangement uses TRBV30 and TRBJ1-4; the D gene is possibly TRBD1 (5 bases). V shed 4 bases and J shed 0 bases, with 15 bases lying between them. The CDR3 has 16 amino acids. Germline V gene sequence: CDR1 GTSNPN, CDR2 SVGIG (reference sequence). Here the CDR3 reads CAWKGQGWSTNEKLFF. In nucleotides, the CDR3 is TGTGCCTGGAAGGGGCAAGGGTGGTCAACTAATGAAAAACTGTTTTTT.

Here the CDR3 reads CASSNTGGTDTQYF. The DNA for the CDR3 is TGTGCCAGCAGCAATACAGGGGGCACAGATACGCAGTATTTT. This chain uses TRBV4-2 with TRBJ2-3, with 7 bases aligning to TRBD1. Germline assignment: CDR1 LGHNA and CDR2 YNFKEQ. This CDR3 has 14 amino acids. With V trimmed by 5 bases and J by 1 base, 3 bases remained unmatched.

This clonotype was counted a few times. The chain carries TRBV4-2 and TRBJ1-1; no firm D call. CDR1 and CDR2 (germline): LGHNA, YNFKEQ. Trimming left V 0 bases short and J 3 bases short, with 8 bases between. The CDR3 runs to 14 residues. CDR3 sequence (DNA): TGTGCCAGCAGCCAAGATCTGGGCCACACTGAAGCTTTCTTT. It specifies CASSQDLGHTEAFF.

V is TRBV19 and J is TRBJ1-2; 9 nucleotides line up with TRBD1. The CDR3 runs to 15 residues. V lost 6 bases to trimming and J lost 3 bases; unmatched junction nucleotides: 8. Per germline, CDR1 LNHDA and CDR2 SQIVND (reference sequence). CDR3 protein: CASSTSRDRDYGYTF. DNA of the CDR3: TGTGCCAGTAGCACGTCTCGGGACAGGGACTATGGCTACACCTTC.

The chain recombines TRBV20-1 with TRBJ1-1; TRBD1 might be the D (6 bases). From germline, CDR1 is DFQATT and CDR2 SNEGSKA (reference sequence). Trimming stripped 5 bases from V and 1 base from J, with 11 bases between. The CDR3 consists of 13 residues. The CDR3 DNA reads TGCAGTGCTGAGGACAGAAAGAACACTGAAGCTTTCTTT. Translating gives CSAEDRKNTEAFF.

CDR3 residues: CASKGNWQGGGQRGYTF. The CDR3 DNA reads TGTGCCAGCAAGGGGAACTGGCAGGGGGGGGGACAGAGGGGCTACACCTTC. The V gene is TRBV27, the J gene TRBJ1-2; TRBD1 agrees at 7 bases. This CDR3 region has 17 residues. J was trimmed by 8 bases and V by 7 bases; bases with no gene match: 22. From germline, CDR1 is MNHEY and CDR2 SMNVEV (reference sequence).

This clonotype was detected many times. The chain has TRBV20-1 and TRBJ2-1, with 10 bases lining up with TRBD2. Unmatched junction bases numbered 7, after V lost 6 bases and J lost 2 bases. CDR3 length: 15 amino acids. Per germline, CDR1 DFQATT and CDR2 SNEGSKA (reference sequence). CDR3 DNA sequence: TGCAGTGCAAGAAGGACTAGCGGACCCTACAATGAGCAGTTCTTC. This codes for CSARRTSGPYNEQFF.

This chain uses TRBV28 with TRBJ2-2; D uncertain. CDR3 length: 13 amino acids. The V end was cut by 6 bases, the J end by 11 bases, with 16 bases between. Per germline, CDR1 MDHEN and CDR2 SYDVKM. Here the CDR3 reads CASRLYPVPELFF. CDR3 sequence (DNA): TGTGCCAGCAGACTGTATCCGGTGCCTGAGCTGTTTTTT.

This clonotype showed up many times. The J gene is TRBJ2-7, the V gene TRBV7-2; maybe TRBD2 (5 bases). With 2 bases removed from V and 9 bases from J, the gap between germline ends came to 17 bases. There are 14 residues in the CDR3. Germline CDR1 and CDR2: SGHTA and FQGNSA. The CDR3 nucleotides read TGTGCCAGCAGCTTACGCCTCCGGGGTCAGGCGCAGTACTTC. Protein sequence: CASSLRLRGQAQYF.

This clonotype was detected ten times or more. This chain uses TRBV7-9 with TRBJ2-7, with 8 bases matching TRBD1. The trim removed 5 bases at V and 4 bases at J, leaving 7 bases unmatched. The CDR3 length is 14 residues. Germline CDR1 reads SEHNR; CDR2 reads FQNEAQ (reference sequence). CDR3 sequence reads: CASSPDRVGYEQYF. Written as DNA, the CDR3 is TGTGCCAGCAGCCCGGACAGGGTTGGTTACGAGCAGTACTTC.

This clonotype came up many times. The chain carries TRBV7-8 and TRBJ1-1, with D hard to call. Germline-derived CDR1 and CDR2 are SGHVS and FQNEAQ. The ends were cut back, 5 bases at V and 0 bases at J, with 13 bases in the middle. CDR3 length: 15 amino acids. For the CDR3, the DNA is TGTGCCAGCAGCCGCCAACGTGGAATGAACACTGAAGCTTTCTTT. Its translation: CASSRQRGMNTEAFF.

This clonotype was observed at least ten times. As DNA, the CDR3 is TGTGCCAGCAGTTCTTGGCTAACCCAAGAGACCCAGTACTTC. Amino acid sequence: CASSSWLTQETQYF. The chain joins TRBV6-2 or TRBV6-3 to TRBJ2-5; D uncertain. Trimming took off 4 bases at V and 1 base at J, with 10 bases between the two ends. CDR3 length: 14 residues. The germline CDR1 and CDR2 sequences are MNHEY and SVGEGT.

The rearrangement uses TRBV10-2 and TRBJ1-2; D remains ambiguous. V dropped 4 bases and J dropped 0 bases, with 9 bases sitting between them. Per the germline V gene, CDR1 is WSHSY and CDR2 is SAAADI. The CDR3 runs 14 residues. The DNA of the CDR3 is TGCGCCAGCAGTGTTAGTAGTTCTAACTATGGCTACACCTTC. It translates to CASSVSSSNYGYTF.

CDR3: CSASYGFGTEAFF. CDR3 bases: TGCAGTGCTAGCTATGGGTTCGGCACTGAAGCTTTCTTT. This chain connects TRBV20-1 to TRBJ1-1; D gene uncertain. In germline, CDR1 is DFQATT, CDR2 SNEGSKA (reference sequence). Trimming shortened V by 3 bases and J by 4 bases, and 12 bases separated the two germline ends. The CDR3 extends over 13 amino acids.

This clonotype was seen many times. This chain uses TRBV11-2 with TRBJ2-5; the D gene is possibly TRBD2 (5 bases). Germline CDR1 and CDR2: SGHAT and FQNNGV. The CDR3 covers 16 residues. The V and J ends lost 0 bases and 5 bases respectively, with 16 bases between them. The CDR3 sequence: CASSLDRGMGGETQYF. The CDR3 DNA reads TGTGCCAGCAGCTTAGATCGAGGCATGGGCGGGGAGACCCAGTACTTC.

This clonotype was seen at least ten times. The V gene is TRBV9, the J gene TRBJ2-1, with D uncertain. V gave up 0 bases and J gave up 7 bases, with 8 bases separating them. This CDR3 has 13 amino acids. Per the germline V gene, CDR1 is SGDLS and CDR2 is YYNGEE. The CDR3 protein is CASSVDVVNEQFF. CDR3 nucleotides: TGTGCCAGCAGCGTAGATGTTGTTAATGAGCAGTTCTTC.

This chain uses TRBV6-1 with TRBJ2-2; 11 bases line up with TRBD2. V dropped 8 bases and J dropped 4; count of bases not matched to a gene: 15. CDR3 size: 18 residues. Germline CDR1 reads MNHNS; CDR2 reads SASEGT. The CDR3 protein is CASGYGLLAGESTGELFF. The DNA for the CDR3 is TGTGCCAGCGGGTATGGGCTACTAGCGGGAGAAAGCACCGGGGAGCTGTTTTTT.

This sequence joins TRBV2 and TRBJ2-5; D is unclear. The CDR3 extends over 11 amino acids. Germline V gene data show CDR1 as SNHLY and CDR2 as FYNNEI. V shed 1 base and J shed 3 bases, with 0 bases lying between them. CDR3 protein: CASSEEETQYF. The CDR3 DNA follows: TGTGCCAGCAGTGAAGAAGAGACCCAGTACTTC.

This clonotype was found many times. V usage is TRBV30 and J usage is TRBJ2-3; D gene unclear. Germline assignment: CDR1 GTSNPN and CDR2 SVGIG (reference sequence). This CDR3 spans 13 amino acids. V was shortened by 5 bases and J by 0 bases, with 9 bases between the two germline ends. CDR3: CAWDWGSTDTQYF. The CDR3 nucleotides read TGTGCCTGGGATTGGGGTAGCACAGATACGCAGTATTTT.

This clonotype was observed at least ten times. J is TRBJ1-2 and V is TRBV2; TRBD1 aligns across 9 bases. Germline loops: CDR1 SNHLY, CDR2 FYNNEI. The ends lost 8 bases at V and 2 bases at J; junction bases unmatched: 3. This CDR3 comprises 13 residues. CDR3 in DNA: TGTGCCAGCCAGGGACAGGGAAACTATGGCTACACCTTC. It is translated as CASQGQGNYGYTF.

This clonotype was detected only a few times. This chain links TRBV11-3 with TRBJ2-2, with D possibly matching TRBD2 (7 bases). The germline CDR1 and CDR2 sequences are SGHNT and YENEEA. Trimming stripped 3 bases from V and 7 bases from J, with 12 bases between. This CDR3 has 14 residues. The CDR3 DNA is TGTGCCAGCAGCTTGGGGGGGCGAAACGGGGAGCTGTTTTTT. This codes for CASSLGGRNGELFF.

This clonotype was seen many times. V gene TRBV5-1 combines with J gene TRBJ2-7, with TRBD2 as a possible D gene (6 bases). Per the germline V gene, CDR1 is SGHRS and CDR2 is YFSETQ. This CDR3 is 13 amino acids long. The ends were cut back, 5 bases at V and 9 bases at J, with 18 bases in the middle. DNA of the CDR3: TGCGCCAGCAGAGGGACTGGAGTCTTATGGCAGTACTTC. This encodes CASRGTGVLWQYF.

This clonotype has only a few counts. The J gene is TRBJ2-1, the V gene TRBV7-2, with D possibly being TRBD2 (5 bases). The CDR3 loop spans 18 amino acids. The V end lost 4 bases, the J end lost 0 bases, and 19 bases lay between the germline ends. Germline CDR1 and CDR2: SGHTA and FQGNSA. The CDR3 loop is CASSSERTSPSSYNEQFF. The CDR3 DNA follows: TGTGCCAGCAGCTCCGAGAGGACTTCTCCTAGCTCCTACAATGAGCAGTTCTTC. Using reference TRBV7-2 and TRBJ2-1 for the parts outside the CDR3, the full variable domain is GAGVSQSPSNKVTEKGKDVELRCDPISGHTALYWYRQSLGQGLEFLIYFQGNSAPDKSGLPSDRFSAERTGGSVSTLTIQRTQQEDSAVYLCASSSERTSPSSYNEQFFGPGTRLTVL.

This clonotype was found once. J is TRBJ2-1 and V is TRBV7-6, with 8 bases fitting TRBD1. From germline, CDR1 is SGHVS and CDR2 FNYEAQ. V gave up 4 bases and J gave up 7 bases; unmatched junction bases: 9. The CDR3 runs 15 residues. The CDR3 DNA follows: TGTGCCAGCAGCTCAGGGTCAGGGGGCTTGAATGAGCAGTTCTTC. This gives the protein CASSSGSGGLNEQFF.

At least ten counts were recorded for this clonotype. The CDR3 sequence is CASSVQGTGELFF. The CDR3 nucleotides read TGTGCCAGCAGTGTACAGGGAACCGGGGAGCTGTTTTTT. This chain joins TRBV6-2 or TRBV6-3 and TRBJ2-2; the D gene is possibly TRBD1 (6 bases). V lost 5 bases and J lost 5, with 9 bases in between. The germline gives CDR1 MNHEY, CDR2 SVGEGT. The CDR3 is 13 residues long.

This rearrangement joins TRBV6-2 or TRBV6-3 to TRBJ2-7; 11 bases agree with TRBD2. The CDR3 loop spans 14 amino acids. Germline CDR1 and CDR2: MNHEY and SVGEGT. Trimming took 6 bases from V and 6 from J; bases not matched to a gene: 7. The CDR3 coding sequence is TGTGCCAGCAGCGGTAGCGGGAGGGCCGGCGAGCAGTACTTC. Translating gives CASSGSGRAGEQYF.

This clonotype was recorded many times. The chain has TRBV5-1 and TRBJ2-1; TRBD2 agrees at 7 bases. The germline V gene encodes CDR1 SGHRS and CDR2 YFSETQ. V lost 0 bases to trimming and J lost 8 bases; unmatched junction nucleotides: 5. The CDR3 is made up of 14 amino acids. The CDR3 coding sequence is TGCGCCAGCAGCTTGGCCGAGCTAGCGGATGAGCAGTTCTTC. It encodes CASSLAELADEQFF.

The J gene is TRBJ2-5, the V gene TRBV2; 9 bases line up with TRBD1. With V trimmed by 6 bases and J by 5 bases, 7 bases remained unmatched. From germline, CDR1 is SNHLY and CDR2 FYNNEI. This CDR3 contains 14 residues. The CDR3 loop is CASRVDRGGETQYF. DNA for the CDR3: TGTGCCAGCAGGGTGGACAGGGGAGGCGAGACCCAGTACTTC.

This clonotype was observed at least ten times. The chain is built from TRBV18 and TRBJ1-3, with D tentatively TRBD1 (6 bases). CDR3 length equals 15 residues. Germline V gene lookup returns CDR1 KGHSH and CDR2 LQKENI. Trimming removed 0 bases at V and 6 bases at J, with 12 bases between. The chain's CDR3 is CASSPPGGFENTIYF. The CDR3 region has the DNA TGTGCCAGCTCACCACCTGGGGGCTTTGAAAACACCATATATTTT.